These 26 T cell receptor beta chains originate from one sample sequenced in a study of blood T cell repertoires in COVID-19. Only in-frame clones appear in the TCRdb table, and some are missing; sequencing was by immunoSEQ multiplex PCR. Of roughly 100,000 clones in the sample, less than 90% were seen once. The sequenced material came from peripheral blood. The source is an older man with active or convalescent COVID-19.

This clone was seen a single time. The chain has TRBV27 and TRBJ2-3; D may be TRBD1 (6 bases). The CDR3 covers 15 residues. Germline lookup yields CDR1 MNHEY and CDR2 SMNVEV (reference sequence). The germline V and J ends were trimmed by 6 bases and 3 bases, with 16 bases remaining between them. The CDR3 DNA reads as TGTGCCAGCAGATTCACGCAGGGGAGAACAGATACGCAGTATTTT. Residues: CASRFTQGRTDTQYF.

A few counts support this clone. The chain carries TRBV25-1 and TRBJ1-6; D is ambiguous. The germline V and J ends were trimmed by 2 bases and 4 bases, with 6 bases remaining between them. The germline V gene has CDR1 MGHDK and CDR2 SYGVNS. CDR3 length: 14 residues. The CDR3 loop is CASSEKLYNSPLHF. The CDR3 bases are TGTGCCAGCAGTGAAAAACTTTATAATTCACCCCTCCACTTT.

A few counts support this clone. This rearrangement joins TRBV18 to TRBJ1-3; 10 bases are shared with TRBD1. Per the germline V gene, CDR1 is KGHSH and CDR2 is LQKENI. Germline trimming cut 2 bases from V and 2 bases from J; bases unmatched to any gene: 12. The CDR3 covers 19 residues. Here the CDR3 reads CASSPIGTGDVFTGNTIYF. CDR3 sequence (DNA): TGTGCCAGCTCACCAATCGGGACAGGGGACGTATTTACTGGAAACACCATATATTTT.

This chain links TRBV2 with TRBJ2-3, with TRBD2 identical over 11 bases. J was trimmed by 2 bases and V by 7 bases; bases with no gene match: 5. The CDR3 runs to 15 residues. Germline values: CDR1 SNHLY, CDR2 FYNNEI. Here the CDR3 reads CASNRLAGTTDTQYF. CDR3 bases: TGTGCCAGCAACCGACTAGCGGGGACCACAGATACGCAGTATTTT.

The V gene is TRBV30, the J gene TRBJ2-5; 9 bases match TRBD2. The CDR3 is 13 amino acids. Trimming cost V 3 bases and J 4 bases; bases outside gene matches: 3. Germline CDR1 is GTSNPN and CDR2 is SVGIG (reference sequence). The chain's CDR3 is CAWRLAGRETQYF. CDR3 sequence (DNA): TGTGCCTGGAGGCTAGCGGGAAGAGAGACCCAGTACTTC.

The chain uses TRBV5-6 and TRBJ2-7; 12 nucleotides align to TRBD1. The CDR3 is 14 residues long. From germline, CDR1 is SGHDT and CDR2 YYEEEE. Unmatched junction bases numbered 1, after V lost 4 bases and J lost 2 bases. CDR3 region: CASSGTGGPYEQYF. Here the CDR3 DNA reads TGTGCCAGCAGCGGGACAGGGGGCCCCTACGAGCAGTACTTC.

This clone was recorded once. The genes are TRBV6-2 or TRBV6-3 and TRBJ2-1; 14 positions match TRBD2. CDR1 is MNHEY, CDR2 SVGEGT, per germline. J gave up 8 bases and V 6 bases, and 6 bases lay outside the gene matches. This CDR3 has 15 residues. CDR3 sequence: CASSSGLAGGYEQFF. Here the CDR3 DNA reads TGTGCCAGCAGCTCCGGACTAGCGGGGGGTTATGAGCAGTTCTTC.

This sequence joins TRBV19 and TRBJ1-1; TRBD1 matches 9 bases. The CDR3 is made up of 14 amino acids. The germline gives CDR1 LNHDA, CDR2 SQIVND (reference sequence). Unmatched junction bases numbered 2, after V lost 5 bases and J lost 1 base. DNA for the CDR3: TGTGCCAGTAGTTCGGACAGGGGGAACACTGAAGCTTTCTTT. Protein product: CASSSDRGNTEAFF. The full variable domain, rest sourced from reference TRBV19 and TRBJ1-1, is DGGITQSPKYLFRKEGQNVTLSCEQNLNHDAMYWYRQDPGQGLRLIYYSQIVNDFQKGDIAEGYSVSREKKESFPLTVTSAQKNPTAFYLCASSSDRGNTEAFFGQGTRLTVV.

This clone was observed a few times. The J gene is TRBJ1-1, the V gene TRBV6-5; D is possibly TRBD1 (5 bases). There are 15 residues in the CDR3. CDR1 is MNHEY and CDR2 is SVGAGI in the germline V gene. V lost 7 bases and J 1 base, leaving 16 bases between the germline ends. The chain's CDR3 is CASTPRAGGNTEAFF. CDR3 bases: TGTGCCAGCACCCCTCGGGCGGGGGGGAACACTGAAGCTTTCTTT.

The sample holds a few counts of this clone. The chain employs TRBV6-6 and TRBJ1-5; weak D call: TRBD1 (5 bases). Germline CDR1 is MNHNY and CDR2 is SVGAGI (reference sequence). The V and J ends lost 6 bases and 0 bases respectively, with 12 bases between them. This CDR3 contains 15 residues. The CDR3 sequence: CASSLGDYSNQPQHF. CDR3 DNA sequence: TGTGCCAGCAGCCTAGGGGATTATAGCAATCAGCCCCAGCATTTT.

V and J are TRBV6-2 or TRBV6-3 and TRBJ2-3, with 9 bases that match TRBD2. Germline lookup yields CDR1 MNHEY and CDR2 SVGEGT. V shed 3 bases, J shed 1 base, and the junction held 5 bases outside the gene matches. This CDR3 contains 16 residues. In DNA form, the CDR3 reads TGTGCCAGCAGTTATGGTCAGCGGGGGGGCACAGATACGCAGTATTTT. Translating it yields CASSYGQRGGTDTQYF.

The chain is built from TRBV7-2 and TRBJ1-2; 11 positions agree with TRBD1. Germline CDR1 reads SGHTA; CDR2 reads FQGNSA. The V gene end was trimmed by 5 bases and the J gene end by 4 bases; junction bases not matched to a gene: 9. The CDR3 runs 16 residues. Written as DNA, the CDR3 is TGTGCCAGCAGCCAGGCGGGGACAGGGGGACCCTATGGCTACACCTTC. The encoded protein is CASSQAGTGGPYGYTF.

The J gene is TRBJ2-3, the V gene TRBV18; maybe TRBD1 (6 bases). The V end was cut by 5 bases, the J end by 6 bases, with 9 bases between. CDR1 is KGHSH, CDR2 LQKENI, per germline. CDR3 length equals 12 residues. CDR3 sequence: CASSADRDTQYF. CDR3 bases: TGTGCCAGCTCAGCAGACAGGGATACGCAGTATTTT. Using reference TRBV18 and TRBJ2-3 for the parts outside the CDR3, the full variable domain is NAGVMQNPRHLVRRRGQEARLRCSPMKGHSHVYWYRQLPEEGLKFMVYLQKENIIDESGMPKERFSAEFPKEGPSILRIQQVVRGDSAAYFCASSADRDTQYFGPGTRLTVL.

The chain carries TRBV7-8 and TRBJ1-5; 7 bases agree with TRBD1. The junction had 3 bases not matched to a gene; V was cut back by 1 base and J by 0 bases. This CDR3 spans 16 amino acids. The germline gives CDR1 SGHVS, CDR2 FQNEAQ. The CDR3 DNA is TGTGCCAGCAGCTTAGGGGACAGCTATAGCAATCAGCCCCAGCATTTT. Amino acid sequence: CASSLGDSYSNQPQHF.

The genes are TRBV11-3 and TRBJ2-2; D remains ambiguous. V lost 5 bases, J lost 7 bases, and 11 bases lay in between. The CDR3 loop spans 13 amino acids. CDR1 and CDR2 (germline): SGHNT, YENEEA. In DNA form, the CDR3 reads TGTGCCAGCAGCCTTACTATTAGCGGGGAGCTGTTTTTT. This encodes CASSLTISGELFF.

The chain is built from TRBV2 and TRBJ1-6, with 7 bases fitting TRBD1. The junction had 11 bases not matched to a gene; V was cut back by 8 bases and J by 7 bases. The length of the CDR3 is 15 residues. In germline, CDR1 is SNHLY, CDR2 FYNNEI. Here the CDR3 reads CASGAWDSQNSPLHF. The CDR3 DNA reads TGTGCCAGCGGTGCCTGGGACAGCCAGAATTCACCCCTCCACTTT. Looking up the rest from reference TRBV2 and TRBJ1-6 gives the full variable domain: EPEVTQTPSHQVTQMGQEVILRCVPISNHLYFYWYRQILGQKVEFLVSFYNNEISEKSEIFDDQFSVERPDGSNFTLKIRSTKLEDSAMYFCASGAWDSQNSPLHFGNGTRLTVT.

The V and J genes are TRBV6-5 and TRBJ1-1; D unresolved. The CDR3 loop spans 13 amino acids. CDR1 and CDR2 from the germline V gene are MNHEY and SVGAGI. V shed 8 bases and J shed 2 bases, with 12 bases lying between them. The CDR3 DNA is TGTGCCAGCCGGGGTACAAGTAACACTGAAGCTTTCTTT. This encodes CASRGTSNTEAFF.

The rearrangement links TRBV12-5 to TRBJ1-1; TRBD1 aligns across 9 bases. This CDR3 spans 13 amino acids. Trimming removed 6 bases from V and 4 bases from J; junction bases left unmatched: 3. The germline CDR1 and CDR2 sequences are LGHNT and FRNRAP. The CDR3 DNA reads TGTGCTAGTGGCGGACAGGGGAGCACTGAAGCTTTCTTT. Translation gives CASGGQGSTEAFF.

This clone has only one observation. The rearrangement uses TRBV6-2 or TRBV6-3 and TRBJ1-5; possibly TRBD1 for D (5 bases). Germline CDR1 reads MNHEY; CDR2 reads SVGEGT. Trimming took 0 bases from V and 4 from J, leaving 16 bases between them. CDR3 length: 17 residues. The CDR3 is CASSYSTRGTVNQPQHF. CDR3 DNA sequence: TGTGCCAGCAGTTACTCAACACGGGGGACGGTTAATCAGCCCCAGCATTTT.

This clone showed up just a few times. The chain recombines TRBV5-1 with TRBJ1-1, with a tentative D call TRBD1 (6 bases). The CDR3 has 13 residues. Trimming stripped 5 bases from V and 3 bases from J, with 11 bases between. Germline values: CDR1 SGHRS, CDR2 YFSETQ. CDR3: CASRQGVDTEAFF. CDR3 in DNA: TGCGCCAGCAGACAGGGAGTTGACACTGAAGCTTTCTTT. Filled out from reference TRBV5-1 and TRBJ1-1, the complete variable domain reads KAGVTQTPRYLIKTRGQQVTLSCSPISGHRSVSWYQQTPGQGLQFLFEYFSETQRNKGNFPGRFSGRQFSNSRSEMNVSTLELGDSALYLCASRQGVDTEAFFGQGTRLTVV.

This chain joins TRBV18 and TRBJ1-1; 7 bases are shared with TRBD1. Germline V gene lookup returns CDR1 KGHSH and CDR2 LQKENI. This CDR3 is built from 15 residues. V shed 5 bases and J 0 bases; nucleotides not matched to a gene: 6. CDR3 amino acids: CASSTWTGLNTEAFF. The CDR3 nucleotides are TGTGCCAGCTCAACTTGGACAGGCTTGAACACTGAAGCTTTCTTT.

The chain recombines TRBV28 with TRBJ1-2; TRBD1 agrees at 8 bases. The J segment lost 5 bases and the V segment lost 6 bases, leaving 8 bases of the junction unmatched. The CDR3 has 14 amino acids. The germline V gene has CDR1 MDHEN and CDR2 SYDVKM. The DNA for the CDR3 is TGTGCCAGCAGAGTGCCAGGGGGCGGTTATGGCTACACCTTC. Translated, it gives CASRVPGGGYGYTF.

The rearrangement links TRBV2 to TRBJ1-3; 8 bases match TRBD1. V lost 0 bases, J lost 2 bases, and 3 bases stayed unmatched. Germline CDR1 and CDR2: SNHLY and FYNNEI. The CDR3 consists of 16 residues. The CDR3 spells CASSEADRATGNTIYF. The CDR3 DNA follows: TGTGCCAGCAGTGAAGCGGACAGGGCAACTGGAAACACCATATATTTT.

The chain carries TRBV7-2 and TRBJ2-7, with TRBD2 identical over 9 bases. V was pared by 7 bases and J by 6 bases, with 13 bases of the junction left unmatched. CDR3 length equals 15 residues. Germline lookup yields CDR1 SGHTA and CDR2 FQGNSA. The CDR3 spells CASTYLAGGLGEQYF. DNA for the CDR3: TGTGCCAGCACCTACTTGGCGGGGGGGCTGGGCGAGCAGTACTTC.

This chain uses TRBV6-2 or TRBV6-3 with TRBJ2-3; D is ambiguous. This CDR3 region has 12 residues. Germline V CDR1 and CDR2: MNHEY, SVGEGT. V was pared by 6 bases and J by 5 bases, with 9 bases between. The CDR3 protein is CASSLVRDTQYF. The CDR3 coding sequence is TGTGCCAGCAGCCTAGTGAGAGATACGCAGTATTTT.

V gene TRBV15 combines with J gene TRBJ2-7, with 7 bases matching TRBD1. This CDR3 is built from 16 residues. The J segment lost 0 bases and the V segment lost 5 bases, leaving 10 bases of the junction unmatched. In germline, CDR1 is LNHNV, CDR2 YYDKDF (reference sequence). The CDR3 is CATSGWTGSYSYEQYF. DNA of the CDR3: TGTGCCACCAGCGGCTGGACAGGATCCTACTCCTACGAGCAGTACTTC.